These 16 T cell receptor beta chains originate from one sample sequenced in a study of OX40 agonist ivuxolimab in advanced cancers. Sequencing was performed with immunoSEQ multiplex PCR; in TCRdb, only in-frame clones are kept and a portion is missing. The sample lists about 69,000 clones, 80% to 85% occurring once. This specimen consisted of CD4+ or CD8+ T cells sorted from blood, obtained in a trial of the OX40 agonist ivuxolimab. The receptor source for this set is an adult with an advanced solid tumor such as melanoma, head and neck, liver or kidney cancer.

This chain joins TRBV7-9 and TRBJ2-5; D might be TRBD2 (6 bases). The germline V gene encodes CDR1 SEHNR and CDR2 FQNEAQ (reference sequence). CDR3 length: 14 residues. V was cut by 1 base and J by 5 bases, with 11 bases left in between. CDR3 loop: CASSLVGAGETQYF. The CDR3 DNA reads TGTGCCAGCAGCTTAGTAGGGGCGGGGGAGACCCAGTACTTC. Filled out from reference TRBV7-9 and TRBJ2-5, the complete variable domain reads DTGVSQNPRHKITKRGQNVTFRCDPISEHNRLYWYRQTLGQGPEFLTYFQNEAQLEKSRLLSDRFSAERPKGSFSTLEIQRTEQGDSAMYLCASSLVGAGETQYFGPGTRLLVL.

This chain links TRBV5-1 with TRBJ2-2; D tentatively fits TRBD1 or TRBD2 (5 bases each). V gave up 2 bases and J gave up 6 bases, with 17 bases separating them. CDR3 length: 16 residues. Germline-derived CDR1 and CDR2 are SGHRS and YFSETQ. CDR3 nucleotide sequence: TGCGCCAGCAGCTTAGGGGAACAGAGGGTACCCGGGGAGCTGTTTTTT. Translation: CASSLGEQRVPGELFF.

V and J are TRBV2 and TRBJ1-2; 9 bases agree with TRBD1. Per germline, CDR1 SNHLY and CDR2 FYNNEI. J lost 8 bases, V lost 5 bases, and 3 bases had no gene match. This CDR3 has 12 amino acids. The CDR3 DNA sequence: TGTGCCAGCAGTCCTGACAGGGGGGGCTACACCTTC. Protein: CASSPDRGGYTF.

V usage is TRBV10-2 and J usage is TRBJ1-4, with D perhaps TRBD1 (5 bases). The V end lost 2 bases, the J end lost 4 bases, and 8 bases lay between the germline ends. The germline gives CDR1 WSHSY, CDR2 SAAADI. The CDR3 contains 14 residues. CDR3 in amino acids: CASSERGFNEKLFF. CDR3 DNA: TGCGCCAGCAGTGAGCGGGGGTTTAATGAAAAACTGTTTTTT.

This chain links TRBV6-1 with TRBJ2-3, with 11 nucleotides matching TRBD2. CDR1 MNHNS and CDR2 SASEGT come from the germline V gene. V trimming: 0 bases; J trimming: 6 bases; junction bases outside the gene matches: 11. This CDR3 has 18 amino acids. In DNA, the CDR3 is TGTGCCAGCAGTGAAGCCCTTTCTAGCGGGAGGCTTCGGGATACGCAGTATTTT. Translation: CASSEALSSGRLRDTQYF.

The rearrangement links TRBV18 to TRBJ2-1; D perhaps matches TRBD2 (6 bases). The CDR3 length is 13 residues. Trimming pared 3 bases from V and 6 bases from J, leaving 9 bases between. Germline assignment: CDR1 KGHSH and CDR2 LQKENI. The CDR3 loop reads CASSPGTVNEQFF. CDR3 sequence (DNA): TGTGCCAGCTCACCCGGGACTGTCAATGAGCAGTTCTTC.

The CDR3 loop reads CASSAGQGNEKLFF. The DNA of the CDR3 is TGTGCCAGCAGCGCGGGACAGGGGAATGAAAAACTGTTTTTT. The chain employs TRBV7-9 and TRBJ1-4, with TRBD1 matching 10 bases. From germline, CDR1 is SEHNR and CDR2 FQNEAQ (reference sequence). The CDR3 consists of 14 residues. V lost 5 bases, J lost 5 bases, and 2 bases stayed unmatched. The full variable domain, completed using reference TRBV7-9 and TRBJ1-4, is DTGVSQNPRHKITKRGQNVTFRCDPISEHNRLYWYRQTLGQGPEFLTYFQNEAQLEKSRLLSDRFSAERPKGSFSTLEIQRTEQGDSAMYLCASSAGQGNEKLFFGSGTQLSVL.

The chain combines TRBV27 with TRBJ2-7; 11 bases agree with TRBD1. This CDR3 spans 16 amino acids. Losses at the gene ends were 2 bases for V and 2 bases for J; bases not matched to a gene: 5. Per germline, CDR1 MNHEY and CDR2 SMNVEV (reference sequence). CDR3 in DNA: TGTGCCAGCAGTTTAGAGGGGGGACAGGGGGCCTACGAGCAGTACTTC. Translated, it gives CASSLEGGQGAYEQYF.

This chain links TRBV5-1 with TRBJ2-2; D ambiguous. V lost 7 bases to trimming and J lost 6 bases, with 10 bases between them. Looked up from germline, CDR1 is SGHRS and CDR2 is YFSETQ. The CDR3 spans 12 residues. The DNA for the CDR3 is TGCGCCAGCCACGACTCCTCCGGGGAGCTGTTTTTT. Its translation is CASHDSSGELFF.

The CDR3 sequence: CASSFGLAGTGELFF. The DNA of the CDR3 is TGCGCCAGCAGCTTCGGGCTAGCTGGTACCGGGGAGCTGTTTTTT. V gene TRBV5-1 combines with J gene TRBJ2-2, with D possibly matching TRBD2 (5 bases). Trimming removed 2 bases from V and 5 bases from J, with 13 bases in between. Germline lookup yields CDR1 SGHRS and CDR2 YFSETQ. The CDR3 is made up of 15 amino acids.

The chain is built from TRBV5-1 and TRBJ1-4; a possible D gene is TRBD1 (5 bases). The CDR3 runs 15 residues. Trimming took off 0 bases at V and 8 bases at J, with 14 bases between the two ends. Germline assignment: CDR1 SGHRS and CDR2 YFSETQ. The CDR3 spells CASSLAMGDGEKLFF. In DNA, the CDR3 is TGCGCCAGCAGCTTGGCCATGGGGGACGGAGAAAAACTGTTTTTT.

The chain combines TRBV4-1 with TRBJ1-4; D gene unclear. Looked up from germline, CDR1 is MGHRA and CDR2 is YSYEKL. The ends were cut back, 6 bases at V and 2 bases at J, with 13 bases in the middle. CDR3 length: 15 amino acids. The CDR3 bases are TGCGCCAGCAGTCCCCGGGCCCGCACTAATGAAAAACTGTTTTTT. Translating gives CASSPRARTNEKLFF.

This sequence joins TRBV2 and TRBJ2-1, with a tentative D call TRBD2 (5 bases). Germline V gene lookup returns CDR1 SNHLY and CDR2 FYNNEI. The CDR3 has 16 amino acids. The V gene lost 6 bases and the J gene lost 0 bases, with 15 bases spanning the gap. The CDR3: CASRKESGSSYNEQFF. Here the CDR3 DNA reads TGTGCCAGCAGGAAAGAGAGCGGAAGCTCCTACAATGAGCAGTTCTTC. The whole variable domain, remainder taken from reference TRBV2 and TRBJ2-1, is EPEVTQTPSHQVTQMGQEVILRCVPISNHLYFYWYRQILGQKVEFLVSFYNNEISEKSEIFDDQFSVERPDGSNFTLKIRSTKLEDSAMYFCASRKESGSSYNEQFFGPGTRLTVL.

This clone was found a few times. V is TRBV20-1 and J is TRBJ1-2; D gene ambiguous. The CDR3 runs 11 residues. Germline V gene sequence: CDR1 DFQATT, CDR2 SNEGSKA (reference sequence). The V gene lost 5 bases and the J gene lost 8 bases, with 12 bases spanning the gap. Here the CDR3 DNA reads TGCAGTGCTCGGTATACTCGGGGCTACACCTTC. Protein: CSARYTRGYTF.

The J gene is TRBJ2-1, the V gene TRBV5-1; 8 bases match TRBD1. CDR1 SGHRS and CDR2 YFSETQ come from the germline V gene. Trimming cost V 3 bases and J 6 bases; bases outside gene matches: 5. The CDR3 has 14 residues. CDR3 amino acids: CASSSGTGLNEQFF. The CDR3 region has the DNA TGCGCCAGCAGCTCCGGGACAGGCCTCAATGAGCAGTTCTTC. The full variable domain, its missing parts supplied by reference TRBV5-1 and TRBJ2-1, is KAGVTQTPRYLIKTRGQQVTLSCSPISGHRSVSWYQQTPGQGLQFLFEYFSETQRNKGNFPGRFSGRQFSNSRSEMNVSTLELGDSALYLCASSSGTGLNEQFFGPGTRLTVL.

This clone was detected only once. The chain couples TRBV6-4 to TRBJ1-4, with 7 bases lining up with TRBD1. The CDR3 has 18 residues. Germline V gives CDR1 MRHNA, CDR2 SNTAGT. V lost 3 bases to trimming and J lost 0 bases; unmatched junction nucleotides: 10. In DNA form, the CDR3 reads TGTGCCAGCAGTGAACTCGTGACAGGGCGAACAACTAATGAAAAACTGTTTTTT. Its translation is CASSELVTGRTTNEKLFF.